The 21 T cell receptor beta chains below come from one sample, sequenced in a study of blood T cell repertoires in COVID-19. This table comes from immunoSEQ multiplex PCR, and its TCRdb copy is limited to in-frame clones, with some not included. In the table there are 45,000 to 55,000 clones, roughly 80% of which are singletons. Sequencing was performed on peripheral blood. Every receptor here comes from a man in his fifties with acute or convalescent COVID-19.

This clone came up once. V usage is TRBV18 and J usage is TRBJ2-1, with 10 bases fitting TRBD2. V was clipped by 5 bases and J by 6 bases; unmatched bases: 7. The CDR3 consists of 15 residues. CDR1 KGHSH and CDR2 LQKENI come from the germline V gene. The CDR3 nucleotides read TGTGCCAGCTCAGAAACTAGCGGGGAACCCAATGAGCAGTTCTTC. Translation: CASSETSGEPNEQFF.

The genes are TRBV9 and TRBJ2-1, with D possibly TRBD2 on 5 matching bases. Germline V gene lookup returns CDR1 SGDLS and CDR2 YYNGEE. V was pared by 1 base and J by 7 bases, with 15 bases between. CDR3 length: 15 residues. The CDR3 region has the DNA TGTGCCAGCAGCGTAAGCAGCGGTTTGTGGAATGAGCAGTTCTTC. Translating it yields CASSVSSGLWNEQFF.

This clone was detected a few times. The chain uses TRBV9 and TRBJ1-2; maybe TRBD1 (6 bases). This CDR3 spans 14 amino acids. V shed 0 bases and J shed 7 bases, with 13 bases lying between them. The V gene's germline CDR1 is SGDLS and CDR2 YYNGEE. CDR3 protein: CASSVGAGASGYTF. The DNA for the CDR3 is TGTGCCAGCAGCGTAGGTGCAGGGGCAAGTGGCTACACCTTC.

V is TRBV7-6 and J is TRBJ2-7; 9 positions match TRBD1. V lost 4 bases and J lost 0; bases outside the gene matches: 4. The germline CDR1 and CDR2 sequences are SGHVS and FNYEAQ. CDR3 length equals 15 residues. The CDR3 is CASSYGTGSSYEQYF. CDR3 in DNA: TGTGCCAGCAGCTACGGGACAGGGAGCTCCTACGAGCAGTACTTC.

The CDR3 DNA follows: TGTGCCAGCAGCTTAGGAGCCGGGACAGGGTCAAATGAAAAACTGTTTTTT. Protein product: CASSLGAGTGSNEKLFF. V usage is TRBV11-2 and J usage is TRBJ1-4; 9 bases are a match to TRBD1. J gave up 5 bases and V 1 base, and 8 bases lay outside the gene matches. The CDR3 sequence is 17 residues long. Germline CDR1 is SGHAT and CDR2 is FQNNGV.

V is TRBV28 and J is TRBJ2-1; 7 nucleotides align to TRBD2. The CDR3 is made up of 19 amino acids. Germline V gives CDR1 MDHEN, CDR2 SYDVKM. With V trimmed by 3 bases and J by 4 bases, 18 bases remained unmatched. CDR3 residues: CASSFAFARTRWYYNEQFF. CDR3 nucleotides: TGTGCCAGCAGTTTTGCCTTTGCCCGGACTAGGTGGTATTACAATGAGCAGTTCTTC.

The chain employs TRBV6-5 and TRBJ1-6; 9 nucleotides line up with TRBD1. V lost 4 bases, J lost 10 bases, and 5 bases stayed unmatched. The CDR3 spans 14 residues. Germline V gene sequence: CDR1 MNHEY, CDR2 SVGAGI. CDR3: CASSLDRGNSPLHF. The CDR3 nucleotides read TGTGCCAGCAGTTTGGACAGGGGAAACTCACCCCTCCACTTT.

The rearrangement uses TRBV29-1 and TRBJ1-4, with 7 bases aligning to TRBD1. CDR3 size: 13 residues. In germline, CDR1 is SQVTM, CDR2 ANQGSEA. Trimming removed 6 bases from V and 3 bases from J; junction bases left unmatched: 4. The CDR3 bases are TGCAGCGTCCGGGACAGCCCTAATGAAAAACTGTTTTTT. The encoded protein is CSVRDSPNEKLFF. The variable domain in full, with the rest retrieved from reference TRBV29-1 and TRBJ1-4, is SAVISQKPSRDICQRGTSLTIQCQVDSQVTMMFWYRQQPGQSLTLIATANQGSEATYESGFVIDKFPISRPNLTFSTLTVSNMSPEDSSIYLCSVRDSPNEKLFFGSGTQLSVL.

This chain uses TRBV2 with TRBJ2-2, with TRBD2 matching 13 bases. V lost 4 bases to trimming and J lost 0 bases; unmatched junction nucleotides: 2. Germline CDR1 SNHLY, CDR2 FYNNEI. This CDR3 comprises 17 residues. The CDR3 is CASSGTSGRPNTGELFF. CDR3 nucleotides: TGTGCCAGCAGTGGGACTAGCGGGAGACCGAACACCGGGGAGCTGTTTTTT.

The chain links TRBV9 to TRBJ1-3, with D uncertain. This CDR3 is built from 14 residues. Germline V gives CDR1 SGDLS, CDR2 YYNGEE. Trimming stripped 2 bases from V and 0 bases from J, with 6 bases between. The DNA of the CDR3 is TGTGCCAGCAGCGTCCTGAGCTCTGGAAACACCATATATTTT. Translated: CASSVLSSGNTIYF.

The chain joins TRBV7-6 to TRBJ2-2; TRBD1 matches 7 bases. Trimming cost V 6 bases and J 3 bases; bases outside gene matches: 4. Germline V lookup: CDR1 SGHVS, CDR2 FNYEAQ. This CDR3 contains 14 residues. The CDR3 coding sequence is TGTGCCAGCAGACACAGGGGCCACACCGGGGAGCTGTTTTTT. It codes for CASRHRGHTGELFF. Variable domain in full (rest from reference TRBV7-6 and TRBJ2-2): GAGVSQSPRYKVTKRGQDVALRCDPISGHVSLYWYRQALGQGPEFLTYFNYEAQQDKSGLPNDRFSAERPEGSISTLTIQRTEQRDSAMYRCASRHRGHTGELFFGEGSRLTVL.

This rearrangement joins TRBV27 to TRBJ2-6, with TRBD2 as a possible D gene (6 bases). Germline CDR1 and CDR2: MNHEY and SMNVEV (reference sequence). Deletions cut 3 bases from V and 4 bases from J, with 19 bases between. The CDR3 sequence is 18 residues long. In DNA, the CDR3 is TGTGCCAGCAGTTTGGTAGCGGTGTGGGATGGCGGGGCCAACGTCCTGACTTTC. Protein sequence: CASSLVAVWDGGANVLTF.

The chain couples TRBV9 to TRBJ1-1, with D possibly TRBD1 on 6 matching bases. With 4 bases removed from V and 1 base from J, the gap between germline ends came to 11 bases. Germline CDR1 SGDLS, CDR2 YYNGEE. This CDR3 region has 14 residues. CDR3 region: CASSPGTQNTEAFF. DNA for the CDR3: TGTGCCAGCAGCCCTGGGACACAGAACACTGAAGCTTTCTTT.

The chain combines TRBV27 with TRBJ1-5; no firm D call. CDR1 is MNHEY and CDR2 is SMNVEV in the germline V gene (reference sequence). V was trimmed by 1 base and J by 1 base, leaving 11 bases between them. The CDR3 length is 16 residues. CDR3 sequence reads: CASSLWGGRSNQPQHF. DNA for the CDR3: TGTGCCAGCAGTTTATGGGGAGGGAGAAGCAATCAGCCCCAGCATTTT.

This chain links TRBV6-6 with TRBJ1-2; no reliable D call. Trimming took 2 bases from V and 6 from J, leaving 13 bases between them. Germline V CDR1 and CDR2: MNHNY, SVGAGI (reference sequence). The CDR3 runs to 14 residues. CDR3 in DNA: TGTGCCAGCAGTTACAGCGGGCCCTCAAATGGCTACACCTTC. Residues: CASSYSGPSNGYTF.

This clone was seen just once. V usage is TRBV5-6 and J usage is TRBJ1-3, with D tentatively TRBD1 (5 bases). CDR3 length: 15 residues. Between the trimmed V and J ends, which lost 0 bases and 0 bases, there was a span of 7 bases. The germline V gene has CDR1 SGHDT and CDR2 YYEEEE. The CDR3 bases are TGTGCCAGCAGCTTGGAGGGGTTCTCTGGAAACACCATATATTTT. Protein sequence: CASSLEGFSGNTIYF.

The chain carries TRBV9 and TRBJ1-3; 7 nucleotides align to TRBD1. Germline V gene lookup returns CDR1 SGDLS and CDR2 YYNGEE. The CDR3 runs 15 residues. Unmatched junction bases numbered 2, after V lost 2 bases and J lost 0 bases. The CDR3 DNA is TGTGCCAGCAGCGTTTGGGACAGCTCTGGAAACACCATATATTTT. Protein product: CASSVWDSSGNTIYF.

The rearrangement joins TRBV7-6 to TRBJ1-1, with TRBD1 matching over 9 bases. After removal of 0 bases from V and 5 bases from J, the junction contained 13 bases not matched to a gene. CDR1 SGHVS and CDR2 FNYEAQ come from the germline V gene. The CDR3 totals 18 residues. This CDR3 is CASSLATGTGLRGTEAFF. The CDR3 DNA reads as TGTGCCAGCAGCTTAGCGACAGGGACAGGGCTACGGGGAACTGAAGCTTTCTTT. Complete variable domain (other parts from reference TRBV7-6 and TRBJ1-1): GAGVSQSPRYKVTKRGQDVALRCDPISGHVSLYWYRQALGQGPEFLTYFNYEAQQDKSGLPNDRFSAERPEGSISTLTIQRTEQRDSAMYRCASSLATGTGLRGTEAFFGQGTRLTVV.

The chain links TRBV5-1 to TRBJ2-1; 14 bases agree with TRBD2. The germline gives CDR1 SGHRS, CDR2 YFSETQ. Trimming took 0 bases from V and 7 from J; bases not matched to a gene: 3. The CDR3 totals 16 residues. Here the CDR3 reads CASSLATSGRANEQFF. The CDR3 region has the DNA TGCGCCAGCAGCTTGGCGACTAGCGGGAGGGCAAATGAGCAGTTCTTC.

This clone was seen just once. The chain joins TRBV29-1 to TRBJ2-2; 12 positions agree with TRBD2. V was clipped by 7 bases and J by 0 bases; unmatched bases: 3. The CDR3 has 15 amino acids. The germline V gene has CDR1 SQVTM and CDR2 ANQGSEA. The CDR3 DNA sequence: TGCAGCGGAAGGACTAGCGGGGCGAACACCGGGGAGCTGTTTTTT. As protein: CSGRTSGANTGELFF.

V and J are TRBV11-3 and TRBJ2-5, with 11 bases identical to TRBD2. V was clipped by 5 bases and J by 5 bases; unmatched bases: 10. Germline V CDR1 and CDR2: SGHNT, YENEEA. This CDR3 is built from 16 residues. The CDR3 DNA follows: TGTGCCAGCAGCCTCACCGGGACTAGCGGAAGGGAGACCCAGTACTTC. Translation gives CASSLTGTSGRETQYF.